What follows are 20 T cell receptor beta chains derived from one specimen sequenced in a study of neoadjuvant anti-PD-1 for oral cavity cancer. Time point described: after neoadjuvant nivolumab, at surgical resection. Method: immunoSEQ multiplex PCR; TCRdb's copy keeps in-frame clones and lacks some. The sample includes about 68,000 clones, about 88% of them seen just once. This sample comprised PBMCs, obtained after nivolumab (anti-PD-1) treatment. Receptors originate from a person aged 40 to 85 with oral cavity squamous cell carcinoma.

The chain combines TRBV4-1 with TRBJ2-3; D might be TRBD2 (6 bases). Trimming left V 1 base short and J 5 bases short, with 10 bases between. The CDR3 has 14 amino acids. Germline assignment: CDR1 MGHRA and CDR2 YSYEKL. The CDR3, as DNA: TGCGCCAGCAGCCAAGCGGACTACGGAGATACGCAGTATTTT. Translated, it gives CASSQADYGDTQYF.

This clone came up a few times. The chain has TRBV9 and TRBJ2-3, with D possibly being TRBD1 or TRBD2 (5 bases each). CDR3 size: 16 residues. The ends were cut back, 0 bases at V and 1 base at J, with 12 bases in the middle. CDR1 and CDR2 from the germline V gene are SGDLS and YYNGEE. The DNA for the CDR3 is TGTGCCAGCAGCGTAGGTCAGGGAGCGGGCACAGATACGCAGTATTTT. It codes for CASSVGQGAGTDTQYF.

The chain joins TRBV6-4 to TRBJ2-1; TRBD1 matches 9 bases. Germline V gene sequence: CDR1 MRHNA, CDR2 SNTAGT. This CDR3 spans 15 amino acids. The J segment lost 2 bases and the V segment lost 5 bases, leaving 4 bases of the junction unmatched. The CDR3 here is CASSPGQGTYNEQFF. CDR3 nucleotide sequence: TGTGCCAGCAGTCCCGGACAGGGGACCTACAATGAGCAGTTCTTC.

The genes are TRBV19 and TRBJ1-2; TRBD1 is a possible D gene (5 bases). Trimming shortened V by 5 bases and J by 2 bases, and 15 bases separated the two germline ends. Germline CDR1 is LNHDA and CDR2 is SQIVND (reference sequence). This CDR3 contains 15 residues. The CDR3 here is CASSLGGEANYGYTF. Written as DNA, the CDR3 is TGTGCCAGTAGTCTCGGGGGGGAAGCGAACTATGGCTACACCTTC.

As to this clone: One junction end does not reproduce the germline sequence, and a read error may be involved. This chain links TRBV7-7 with TRBJ2-1; D remains unclear. Germline CDR1 SSHAT, CDR2 FNYEAQ (reference sequence). The CDR3 is 13 residues long. The DNA for the CDR3 is TGTGCTAGCAGCCTAGACATTAACAATGAGCAGTTCTTC. This sequence encodes CASSLDINNEQFF.

The chain employs TRBV10-2 and TRBJ2-1, with TRBD2 identical over 7 bases. CDR1 is WSHSY, CDR2 SAAADI, per germline. The CDR3 consists of 13 residues. The J segment lost 14 bases and the V segment lost 6 bases, leaving 13 bases of the junction unmatched. In DNA, the CDR3 is TGCGCCAGCAGACCCCCATGGGAGGGAGAGGAGTTCTTC. Translation: CASRPPWEGEEFF.

V and J are TRBV7-3 and TRBJ2-2, with D unresolved. Germline values: CDR1 SGHTA, CDR2 FQGTGA. V was shortened by 2 bases and J by 7 bases, with 8 bases between the two germline ends. The CDR3 runs to 13 residues. For the CDR3, the DNA is TGTGCCAGCAGCTTAGAGGCCGGCGGGGAGCTGTTTTTT. Its protein is CASSLEAGGELFF.

V is TRBV27 and J is TRBJ2-5, with a weak D call TRBD1 (5 bases). This CDR3 spans 16 amino acids. V lost 0 bases to trimming and J lost 4 bases, with 15 bases between them. Germline V CDR1 and CDR2: MNHEY, SMNVEV (reference sequence). The CDR3 DNA sequence: TGTGCCAGCAGTTTATCTGGCGCAGGGCTCGGAGAGACCCAGTACTTC. This codes for CASSLSGAGLGETQYF.

V and J are TRBV27 and TRBJ2-1; no reliable D call. The V gene lost 0 bases and the J gene lost 7 bases, with 7 bases spanning the gap. The CDR3 consists of 13 residues. The germline V gene has CDR1 MNHEY and CDR2 SMNVEV (reference sequence). CDR3 residues: CASSLSPSNEQFF. CDR3 bases: TGTGCCAGCAGTTTATCTCCATCAAATGAGCAGTTCTTC.

The chain couples TRBV6-1 to TRBJ2-3; D is tentatively TRBD1 or TRBD2 (5 bases each). Germline values: CDR1 MNHNS, CDR2 SASEGT. V lost 2 bases and J lost 4, with 10 bases in between. CDR3 length: 14 amino acids. The CDR3 region is CASSEWGPSDTQYF. CDR3 coding DNA: TGTGCCAGCAGTGAATGGGGACCGTCAGATACGCAGTATTTT.

The chain combines TRBV6-5 with TRBJ2-7; 8 positions agree with TRBD2. This CDR3 has 15 amino acids. Per the germline V gene, CDR1 is MNHEY and CDR2 is SVGAGI. The V segment lost 2 bases and the J segment 6 bases; nucleotides outside the gene matches: 9. This CDR3 is CASSYRAGVTGEQYF. CDR3 nucleotides: TGTGCCAGCAGTTACCGAGCGGGAGTCACCGGCGAGCAGTACTTC.

The J gene is TRBJ1-1, the V gene TRBV6-5; 8 bases map to TRBD1. In germline, CDR1 is MNHEY, CDR2 SVGAGI. V dropped 6 bases and J dropped 2; count of bases not matched to a gene: 5. The CDR3 covers 14 residues. CDR3 amino acids: CASSPGTGNTEAFF. The DNA for the CDR3 is TGTGCCAGCAGCCCCGGGACAGGCAACACTGAAGCTTTCTTT.

V and J are TRBV12-1 and TRBJ1-1. TRBV12-1 is a documented pseudogene. This CDR3 contains 13 residues. The CDR3 nucleotides are TGTGCCAGCAGCCCATATATGAACACTGAAGCTTTCTTT. Its protein is CASSPYMNTEAFF.

The V call is TRBV15, the J call TRBJ2-3; no reliable D call. The CDR3 spans 13 residues. The germline CDR1 and CDR2 sequences are LNHNV and YYDKDF (reference sequence). V lost 0 bases, J lost 4 bases, and 5 bases lay in between. Written as DNA, the CDR3 is TGTGCCACCAGCAGAGAACCTTCAGATACGCAGTATTTT. Translating it yields CATSREPSDTQYF.

In this sample, this clone turned up once. The chain combines TRBV6-1 with TRBJ1-5; D not certain. Germline CDR1 is MNHNS and CDR2 is SASEGT. The CDR3 sequence is 13 residues long. V was pared by 1 base and J by 5 bases, with 6 bases between. CDR3 sequence: CASSEVMDQPQHF. CDR3 in DNA: TGTGCCAGCAGTGAAGTGATGGATCAGCCCCAGCATTTT.

This sequence joins TRBV13 and TRBJ1-1, with TRBD1 identical over 7 bases. The CDR3 runs 13 residues. The germline CDR1 and CDR2 sequences are PRHDT and FYEKMQ (reference sequence). The junction had 5 bases not matched to a gene; V was cut back by 5 bases and J by 5 bases. CDR3 in amino acids: CASSRRGATEAFF. The CDR3 region has the DNA TGTGCCAGCAGCCGCAGGGGGGCTACTGAAGCTTTCTTT.

V and J are TRBV5-8 and TRBJ1-1; the D gene is possibly TRBD1 (5 bases). The CDR3 has 13 residues. V was shortened by 2 bases and J by 5 bases, with 10 bases between the two germline ends. Germline V CDR1 and CDR2: SGHTS, YDEGEE. This CDR3 is CASSFQGGTEAFF. DNA of the CDR3: TGTGCCAGCAGCTTTCAGGGCGGGACTGAAGCTTTCTTT. Complete variable domain (other parts from reference TRBV5-8 and TRBJ1-1): EAGVTQSPTHLIKTRGQQATLRCSPISGHTSVYWYQQALGLGLQFLLWYDEGEERNRGNFPPRFSGRQFPNYSSELNVNALELEDSALYLCASSFQGGTEAFFGQGTRLTVV.

The V and J genes are TRBV5-1 and TRBJ1-2, with 9 bases lining up with TRBD1. V lost 0 bases, J lost 7 bases, and 7 bases stayed unmatched. This CDR3 is 15 amino acids long. Per the germline V gene, CDR1 is SGHRS and CDR2 is YFSETQ. The CDR3 region is CASSLEGQGFGGYTF. CDR3 bases: TGCGCCAGCAGCTTGGAAGGACAGGGGTTCGGTGGCTACACCTTC.

The V call is TRBV4-2, the J call TRBJ2-1, with 9 bases lining up with TRBD2. This CDR3 comprises 18 residues. Germline V gene lookup returns CDR1 LGHNA and CDR2 YNFKEQ. The trim removed 0 bases at V and 8 bases at J, leaving 14 bases unmatched. In nucleotides, the CDR3 is TGTGCCAGCAGCCAAGATTCTGCGGGTAGCGGGAGTCGGGATGAGCAGTTCTTC. It codes for CASSQDSAGSGSRDEQFF.

J is TRBJ2-1 and V is TRBV12-5; D unresolved. The CDR3 totals 12 residues. Trimming stripped 7 bases from V and 6 bases from J, with 10 bases between. Germline V lookup: CDR1 LGHNT, CDR2 FRNRAP. CDR3 region: CASAFTGNEQFF. CDR3 DNA sequence: TGTGCTAGTGCCTTTACGGGCAATGAGCAGTTCTTC.